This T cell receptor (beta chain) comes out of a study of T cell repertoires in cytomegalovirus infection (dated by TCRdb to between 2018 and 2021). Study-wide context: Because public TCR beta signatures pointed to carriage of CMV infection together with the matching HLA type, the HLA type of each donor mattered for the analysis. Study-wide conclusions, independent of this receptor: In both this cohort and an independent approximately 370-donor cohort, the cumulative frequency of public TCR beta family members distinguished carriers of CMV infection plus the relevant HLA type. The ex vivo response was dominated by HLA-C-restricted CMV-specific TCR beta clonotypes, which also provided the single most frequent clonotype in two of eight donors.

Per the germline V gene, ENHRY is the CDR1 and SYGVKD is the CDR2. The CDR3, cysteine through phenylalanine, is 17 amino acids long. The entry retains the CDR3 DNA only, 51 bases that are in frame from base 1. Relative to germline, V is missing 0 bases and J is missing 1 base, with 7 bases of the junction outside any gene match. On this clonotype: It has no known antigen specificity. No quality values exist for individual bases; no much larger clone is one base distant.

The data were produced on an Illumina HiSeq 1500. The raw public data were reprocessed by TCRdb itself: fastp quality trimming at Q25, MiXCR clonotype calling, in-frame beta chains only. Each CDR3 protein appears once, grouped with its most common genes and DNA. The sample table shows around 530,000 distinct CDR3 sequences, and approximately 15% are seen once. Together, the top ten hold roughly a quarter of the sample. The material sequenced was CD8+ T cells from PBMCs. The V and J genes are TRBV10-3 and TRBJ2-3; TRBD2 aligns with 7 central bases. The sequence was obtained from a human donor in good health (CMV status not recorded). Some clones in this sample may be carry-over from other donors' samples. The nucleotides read TGTGCCATCAGTGAGTCAAAAGCGGGGCCACGCACAGATACGCAGTATTTT. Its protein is CAISESKAGPRTDTQYF.